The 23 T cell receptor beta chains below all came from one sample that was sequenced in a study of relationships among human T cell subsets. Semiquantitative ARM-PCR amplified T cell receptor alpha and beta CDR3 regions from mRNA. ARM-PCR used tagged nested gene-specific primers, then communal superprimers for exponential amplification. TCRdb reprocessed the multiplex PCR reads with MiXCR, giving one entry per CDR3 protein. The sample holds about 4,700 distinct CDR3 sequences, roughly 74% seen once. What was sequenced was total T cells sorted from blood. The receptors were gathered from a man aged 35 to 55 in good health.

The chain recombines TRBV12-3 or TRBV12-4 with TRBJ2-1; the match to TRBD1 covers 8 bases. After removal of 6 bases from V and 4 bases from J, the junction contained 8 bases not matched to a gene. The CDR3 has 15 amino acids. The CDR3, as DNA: TGTGCCAGCAGACCCCCAGGGACAGGATACAATGAGCAGTTCTTC. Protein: CASRPPGTGYNEQFF.

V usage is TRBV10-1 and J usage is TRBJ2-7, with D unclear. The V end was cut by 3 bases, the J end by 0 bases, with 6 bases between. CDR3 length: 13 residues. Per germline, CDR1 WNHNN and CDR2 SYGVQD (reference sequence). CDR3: CASSDDGSYEQYF. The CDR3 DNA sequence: TGCGCCAGCAGTGATGACGGCTCCTACGAGCAGTACTTC.

CDR3 nucleotide sequence: TGCAGTGCTCTTGTCGTAAGCTCCTACAATGAGCAGTTCTTC. Translating it yields CSALVVSSYNEQFF. The chain employs TRBV20-1 and TRBJ2-1; D unclear. V dropped 5 bases and J dropped 0 bases, with 11 bases sitting between them. Germline-derived CDR1 and CDR2 are DFQATT and SNEGSKA (reference sequence). The length of the CDR3 is 14 residues.

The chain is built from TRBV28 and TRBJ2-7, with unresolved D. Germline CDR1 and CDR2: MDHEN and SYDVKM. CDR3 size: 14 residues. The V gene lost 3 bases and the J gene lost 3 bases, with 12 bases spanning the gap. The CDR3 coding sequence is TGTGCCAGCAGTTTGACCCCCGATTACTACGAGCAGTACTTC. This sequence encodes CASSLTPDYYEQYF.

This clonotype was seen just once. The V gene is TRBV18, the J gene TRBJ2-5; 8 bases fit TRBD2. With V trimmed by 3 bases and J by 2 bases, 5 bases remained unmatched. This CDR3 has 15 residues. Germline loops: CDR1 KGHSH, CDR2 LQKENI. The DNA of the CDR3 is TGTGCCAGCTCACCGTCGGGACTAGTTCAAGAGACCCAGTACTTC. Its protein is CASSPSGLVQETQYF.

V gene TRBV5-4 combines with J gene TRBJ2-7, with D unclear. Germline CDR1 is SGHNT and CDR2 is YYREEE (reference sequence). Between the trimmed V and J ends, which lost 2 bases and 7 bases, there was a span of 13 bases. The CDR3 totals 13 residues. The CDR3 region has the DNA TGTGCCAGCAGCTTTTCCACTACCACGGAGCAGTACTTC. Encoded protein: CASSFSTTTEQYF.

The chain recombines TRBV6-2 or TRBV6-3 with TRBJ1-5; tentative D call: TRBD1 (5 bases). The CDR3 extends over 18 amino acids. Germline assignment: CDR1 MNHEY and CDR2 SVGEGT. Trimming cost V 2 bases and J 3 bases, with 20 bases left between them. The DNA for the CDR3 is TGTGCCAGCAGTTACCACCTCGGAAGGGGCCTAAACAATCAGCCCCAGCATTTT. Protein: CASSYHLGRGLNNQPQHF.

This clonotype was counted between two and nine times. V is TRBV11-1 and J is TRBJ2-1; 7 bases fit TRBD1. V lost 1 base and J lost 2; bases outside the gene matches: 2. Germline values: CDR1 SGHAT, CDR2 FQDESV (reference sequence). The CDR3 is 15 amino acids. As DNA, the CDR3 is TGTGCCAGCAGCTTAGAAGACAGGGCCTACAATGAGCAGTTCTTC. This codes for CASSLEDRAYNEQFF.

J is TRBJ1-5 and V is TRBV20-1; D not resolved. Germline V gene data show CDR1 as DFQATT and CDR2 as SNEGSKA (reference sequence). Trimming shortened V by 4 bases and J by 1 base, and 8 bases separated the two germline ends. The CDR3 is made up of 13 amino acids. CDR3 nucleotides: TGCAGTGCTAAGGGCGGAAGCAATCAGCCCCAGCATTTT. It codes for CSAKGGSNQPQHF.

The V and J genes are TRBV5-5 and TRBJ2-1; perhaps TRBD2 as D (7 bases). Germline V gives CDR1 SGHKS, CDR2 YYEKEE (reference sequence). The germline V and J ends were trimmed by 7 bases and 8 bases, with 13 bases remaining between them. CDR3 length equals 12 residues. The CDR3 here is CASGGAVYEQFF. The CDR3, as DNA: TGTGCCAGCGGGGGGGCGGTGTATGAGCAGTTCTTC.

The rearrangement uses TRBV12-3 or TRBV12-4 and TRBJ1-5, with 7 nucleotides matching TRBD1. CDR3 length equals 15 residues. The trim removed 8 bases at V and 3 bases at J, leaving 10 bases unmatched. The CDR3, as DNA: TGTGCCAGCGGGGCAGGGACAGACTCCAATCAGCCCCAGCATTTT. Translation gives CASGAGTDSNQPQHF.

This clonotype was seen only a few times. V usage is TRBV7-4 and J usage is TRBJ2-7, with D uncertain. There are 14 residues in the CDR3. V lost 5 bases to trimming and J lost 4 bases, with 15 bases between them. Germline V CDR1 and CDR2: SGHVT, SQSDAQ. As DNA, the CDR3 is TGTGCCAGCAGCCCGAGGCTATCGCGATACGAGCAGTACTTC. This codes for CASSPRLSRYEQYF.

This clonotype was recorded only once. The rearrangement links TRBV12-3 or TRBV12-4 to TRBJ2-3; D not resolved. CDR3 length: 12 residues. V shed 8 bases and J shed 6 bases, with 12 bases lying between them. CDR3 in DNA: TGTGCCAGCCGAAGGGAAGCTGATACGCAGTATTTT. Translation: CASRREADTQYF.

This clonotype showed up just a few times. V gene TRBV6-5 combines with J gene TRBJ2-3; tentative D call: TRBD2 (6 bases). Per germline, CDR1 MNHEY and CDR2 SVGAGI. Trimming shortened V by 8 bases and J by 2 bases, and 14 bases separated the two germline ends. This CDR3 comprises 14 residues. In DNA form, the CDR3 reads TGTGCCAGCTATCGGGAGCCTGACACAGATACGCAGTATTTT. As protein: CASYREPDTDTQYF.

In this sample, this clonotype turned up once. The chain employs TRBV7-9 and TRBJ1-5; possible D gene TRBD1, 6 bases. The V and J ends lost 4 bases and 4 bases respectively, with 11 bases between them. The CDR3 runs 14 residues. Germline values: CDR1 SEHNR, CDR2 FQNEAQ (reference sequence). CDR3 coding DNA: TGTGCCAGCAGCTCTCAGGGGTCGAATCAGCCCCAGCATTTT. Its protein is CASSSQGSNQPQHF.

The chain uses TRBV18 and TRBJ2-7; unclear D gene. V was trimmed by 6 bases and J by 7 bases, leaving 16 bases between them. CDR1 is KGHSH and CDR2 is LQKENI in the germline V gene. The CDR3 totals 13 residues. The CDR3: CASSPREVGEQYF. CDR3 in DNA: TGTGCCAGCTCGCCCCGCGAGGTTGGAGAGCAGTACTTC. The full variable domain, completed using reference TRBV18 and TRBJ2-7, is NAGVMQNPRHLVRRRGQEARLRCSPMKGHSHVYWYRQLPEEGLKFMVYLQKENIIDESGMPKERFSAEFPKEGPSILRIQQVVRGDSAAYFCASSPREVGEQYFGPGTRLTVT.

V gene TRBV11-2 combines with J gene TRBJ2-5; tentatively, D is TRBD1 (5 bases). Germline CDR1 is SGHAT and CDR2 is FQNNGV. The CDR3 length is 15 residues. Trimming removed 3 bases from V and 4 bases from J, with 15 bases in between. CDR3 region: CASSLGQGLRETQYF. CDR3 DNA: TGTGCCAGCAGCTTGGGGCAGGGCCTTCGAGAGACCCAGTACTTC. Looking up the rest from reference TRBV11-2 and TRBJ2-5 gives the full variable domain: EAGVAQSPRYKIIEKRQSVAFWCNPISGHATLYWYQQILGQGPKLLIQFQNNGVVDDSQLPKDRFSAERLKGVDSTLKIQPAKLEDSAVYLCASSLGQGLRETQYFGPGTRLLVL.

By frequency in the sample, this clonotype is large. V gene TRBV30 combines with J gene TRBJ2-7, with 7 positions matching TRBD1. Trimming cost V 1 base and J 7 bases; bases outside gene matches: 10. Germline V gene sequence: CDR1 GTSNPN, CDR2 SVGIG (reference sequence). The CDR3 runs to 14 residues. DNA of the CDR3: TGTGCCTGGAGTGGGGACAGTCCTCCGAGTGAGCAGTACTTC. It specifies CAWSGDSPPSEQYF.

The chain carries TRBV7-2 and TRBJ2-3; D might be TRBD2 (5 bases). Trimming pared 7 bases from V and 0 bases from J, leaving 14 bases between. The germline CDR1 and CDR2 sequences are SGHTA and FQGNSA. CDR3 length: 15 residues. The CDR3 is CASKTGIASTDTQYF. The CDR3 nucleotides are TGTGCCAGCAAAACCGGGATTGCTAGCACAGATACGCAGTATTTT.

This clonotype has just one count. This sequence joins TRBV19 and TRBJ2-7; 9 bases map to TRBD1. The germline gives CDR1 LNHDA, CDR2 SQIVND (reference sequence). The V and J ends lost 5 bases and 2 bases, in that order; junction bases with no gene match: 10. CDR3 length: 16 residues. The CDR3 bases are TGTGCCAGTAGTCCGCCTGGACAGGGGCATACCTACGAGCAGTACTTC. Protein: CASSPPGQGHTYEQYF.

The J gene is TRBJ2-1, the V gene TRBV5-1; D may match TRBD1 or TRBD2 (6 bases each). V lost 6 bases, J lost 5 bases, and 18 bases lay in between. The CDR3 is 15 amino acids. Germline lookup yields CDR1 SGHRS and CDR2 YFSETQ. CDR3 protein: CASTPGAGWNNEQFF. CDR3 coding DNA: TGCGCCAGCACCCCGGGGGCTGGTTGGAACAATGAGCAGTTCTTC.

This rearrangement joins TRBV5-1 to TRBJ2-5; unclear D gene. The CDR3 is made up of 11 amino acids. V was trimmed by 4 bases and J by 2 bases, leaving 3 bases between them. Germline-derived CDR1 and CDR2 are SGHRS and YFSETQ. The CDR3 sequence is CASSTQETQYF. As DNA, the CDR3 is TGCGCCAGCAGCACTCAAGAGACCCAGTACTTC. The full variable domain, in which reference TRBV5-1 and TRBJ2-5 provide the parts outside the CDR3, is KAGVTQTPRYLIKTRGQQVTLSCSPISGHRSVSWYQQTPGQGLQFLFEYFSETQRNKGNFPGRFSGRQFSNSRSEMNVSTLELGDSALYLCASSTQETQYFGPGTRLLVL.

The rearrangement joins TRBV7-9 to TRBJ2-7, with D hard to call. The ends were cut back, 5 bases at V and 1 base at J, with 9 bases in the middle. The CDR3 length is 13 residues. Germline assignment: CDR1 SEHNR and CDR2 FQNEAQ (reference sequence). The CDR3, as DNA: TGTGCCAGCAGCCCTTACGGTTCCTACGAGCAGTACTTC. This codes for CASSPYGSYEQYF.